These T cell receptor beta chains were read from a single sample in a study of cytomegalovirus exposure and HLA in healthy donors. Data came from immunoSEQ multiplex PCR; TCRdb stores just in-frame clones and leaves some out. Of about 280,000 clones in the sample, roughly 89% are singletons; the top ten hold roughly 2.3%. Sequenced sample: PBMCs. These receptors were taken from a woman aged 18 to 35 in good health and CMV-seronegative. Each CDR3 is given without its conserved first and last residue.

TRBV18	TRBJ1-1	ASSWDSAGTEAF
TRBV5-6	TRBJ2-2	ASSLGRNTGELF
TRBV5-1	TRBJ1-5	ASSLQGQGHQPQH
TRBV10-3	TRBJ1-1	AIKGAPNTEAF
TRBV7-7	TRBJ2-5	ASSELAGFQETQY
TRBV7-3	TRBJ2-3	ASSLDSGGADTQY
TRBV18	TRBJ1-1	ASSTDRNTEAF
TRBV5-1	TRBJ2-1	ASSLAAGGGYNEQF
TRBV4-1	TRBJ2-3	ASSQDPRGTQY
TRBV5-4	TRBJ1-2	ASSSPGTGIWGYT
TRBV28	TRBJ1-5	ASSPFGLRYSNQPQH
TRBV5-1	TRBJ2-2	ASASSGGHTGELF
TRBV5-1	TRBJ2-2	ASFGQGDTGELF
TRBV11-2	TRBJ1-2	ASSLGDNGGYT
TRBV5-4	TRBJ2-7	ASSLALASSYEQY
TRBV5-6	TRBJ1-2	ASIDKGAWNYGYT